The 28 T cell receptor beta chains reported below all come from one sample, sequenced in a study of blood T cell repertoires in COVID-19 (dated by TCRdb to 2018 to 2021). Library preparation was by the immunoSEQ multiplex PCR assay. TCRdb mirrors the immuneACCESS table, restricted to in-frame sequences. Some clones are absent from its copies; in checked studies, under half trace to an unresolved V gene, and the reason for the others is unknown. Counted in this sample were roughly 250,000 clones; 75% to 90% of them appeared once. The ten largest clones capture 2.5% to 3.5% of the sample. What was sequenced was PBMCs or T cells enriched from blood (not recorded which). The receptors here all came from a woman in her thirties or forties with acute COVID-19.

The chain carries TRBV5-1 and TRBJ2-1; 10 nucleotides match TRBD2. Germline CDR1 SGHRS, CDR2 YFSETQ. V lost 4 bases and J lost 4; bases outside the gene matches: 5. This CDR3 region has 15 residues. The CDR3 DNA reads TGCGCCAGCAGCATCGGACTAGCGGCTTACAATGAGCAGTTCTTC. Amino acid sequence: CASSIGLAAYNEQFF.

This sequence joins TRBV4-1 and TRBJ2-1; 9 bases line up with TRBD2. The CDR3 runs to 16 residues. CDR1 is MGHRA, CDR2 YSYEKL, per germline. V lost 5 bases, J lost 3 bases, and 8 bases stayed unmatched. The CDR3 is CASSRLLAGYYNEQFF. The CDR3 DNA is TGCGCCAGCAGCAGACTACTAGCGGGTTACTACAATGAGCAGTTCTTC.

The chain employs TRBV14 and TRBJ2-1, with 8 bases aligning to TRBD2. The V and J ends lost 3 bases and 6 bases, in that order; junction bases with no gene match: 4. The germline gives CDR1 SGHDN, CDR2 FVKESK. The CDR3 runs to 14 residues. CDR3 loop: CASSQELAVNEQFF. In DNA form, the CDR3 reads TGTGCCAGCAGCCAGGAACTAGCGGTCAATGAGCAGTTCTTC. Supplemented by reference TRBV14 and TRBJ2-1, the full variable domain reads EAGVTQFPSHSVIEKGQTVTLRCDPISGHDNLYWYRRVMGKEIKFLLHFVKESKQDESGMPNNRFLAERTGGTYSTLKVQPAELEDSGVYFCASSQELAVNEQFFGPGTRLTVL.

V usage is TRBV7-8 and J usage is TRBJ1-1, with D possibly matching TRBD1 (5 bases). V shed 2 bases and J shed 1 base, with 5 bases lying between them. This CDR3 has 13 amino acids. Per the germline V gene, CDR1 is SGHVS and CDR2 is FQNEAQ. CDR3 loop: CASSLQGNTEAFF. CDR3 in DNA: TGTGCCAGCAGCTTACAGGGGAACACTGAAGCTTTCTTT.

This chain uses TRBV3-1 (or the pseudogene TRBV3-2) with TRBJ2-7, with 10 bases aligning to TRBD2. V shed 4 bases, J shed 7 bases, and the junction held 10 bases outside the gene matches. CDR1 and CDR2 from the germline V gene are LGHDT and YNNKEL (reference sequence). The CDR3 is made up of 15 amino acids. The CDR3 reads CASSPQAGGPWEQYF. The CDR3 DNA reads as TGTGCCAGCAGCCCACAAGCGGGAGGGCCTTGGGAGCAGTACTTC.

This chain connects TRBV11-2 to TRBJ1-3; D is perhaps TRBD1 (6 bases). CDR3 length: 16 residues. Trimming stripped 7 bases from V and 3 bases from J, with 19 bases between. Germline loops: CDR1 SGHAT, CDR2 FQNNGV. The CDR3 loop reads CASNRGKGVHGNTIYF. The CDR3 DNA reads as TGTGCCAGCAACAGAGGAAAGGGGGTTCATGGAAACACCATATATTTT. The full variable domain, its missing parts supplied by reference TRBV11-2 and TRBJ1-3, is EAGVAQSPRYKIIEKRQSVAFWCNPISGHATLYWYQQILGQGPKLLIQFQNNGVVDDSQLPKDRFSAERLKGVDSTLKIQPAKLEDSAVYLCASNRGKGVHGNTIYFGEGSWLTVV.

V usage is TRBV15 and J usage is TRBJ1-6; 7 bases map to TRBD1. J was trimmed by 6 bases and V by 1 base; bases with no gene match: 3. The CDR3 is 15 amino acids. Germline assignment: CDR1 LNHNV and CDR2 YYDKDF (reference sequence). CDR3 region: CATSRVGTVNSPLHF. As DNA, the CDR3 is TGTGCCACCAGCAGAGTTGGGACAGTTAATTCACCCCTCCACTTT.

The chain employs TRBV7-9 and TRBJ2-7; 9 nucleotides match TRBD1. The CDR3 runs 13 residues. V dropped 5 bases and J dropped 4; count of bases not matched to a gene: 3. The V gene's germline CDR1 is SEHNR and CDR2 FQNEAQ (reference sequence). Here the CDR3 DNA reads TGTGCCAGCAGCGTGGACAGGGGTTACGAGCAGTACTTC. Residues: CASSVDRGYEQYF.

CDR3 loop: CASSRALGATDTQYF. CDR3 nucleotide sequence: TGTGCCAGCAGCCGAGCACTCGGTGCCACAGATACGCAGTATTTT. This rearrangement joins TRBV3-1 (or the pseudogene TRBV3-2) to TRBJ2-3; no clear D gene. Trimming removed 4 bases at V and 2 bases at J, with 13 bases between. The CDR3 runs 15 residues. Germline V CDR1 and CDR2: LGHDT, YNNKEL (reference sequence).

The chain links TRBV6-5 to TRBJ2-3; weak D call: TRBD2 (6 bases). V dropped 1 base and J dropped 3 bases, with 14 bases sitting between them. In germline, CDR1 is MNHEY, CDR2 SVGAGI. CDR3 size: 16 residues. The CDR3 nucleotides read TGTGCCAGCAGTTACTTGGCCGCGGGGCTGACAGATACGCAGTATTTT. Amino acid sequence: CASSYLAAGLTDTQYF.

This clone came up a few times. The CDR3 protein is CASSQDRGTYEQYF. Written as DNA, the CDR3 is TGCGCCAGCAGCCAAGATCGGGGAACCTACGAGCAGTACTTC. V and J are TRBV4-1 and TRBJ2-7; a possible D gene is TRBD2 (5 bases). This CDR3 spans 14 amino acids. Germline V gives CDR1 MGHRA, CDR2 YSYEKL. Between the trimmed V and J ends, which lost 0 bases and 2 bases, there was a span of 8 bases.

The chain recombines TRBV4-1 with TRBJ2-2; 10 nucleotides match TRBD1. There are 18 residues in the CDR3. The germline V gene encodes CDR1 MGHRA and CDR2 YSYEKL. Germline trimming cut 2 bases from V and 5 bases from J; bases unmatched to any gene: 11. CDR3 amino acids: CASSQRILGQGFTGELFF. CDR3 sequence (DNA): TGCGCCAGCAGCCAACGTATTTTGGGACAGGGGTTTACCGGGGAGCTGTTTTTT.

The CDR3 bases are TGTGCCAGCAGACCGGGAGGGTCCCTTGAAAAACTGTTTTTT. Translation gives CASRPGGSLEKLFF. The chain joins TRBV28 to TRBJ1-4; no firm D call. The V end lost 6 bases, the J end lost 7 bases, and 15 bases lay between the germline ends. This CDR3 has 14 residues. Per the germline V gene, CDR1 is MDHEN and CDR2 is SYDVKM.

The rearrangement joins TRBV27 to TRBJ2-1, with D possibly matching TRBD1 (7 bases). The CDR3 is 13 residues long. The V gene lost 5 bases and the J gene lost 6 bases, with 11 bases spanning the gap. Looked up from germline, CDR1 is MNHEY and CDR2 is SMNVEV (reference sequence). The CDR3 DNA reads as TGTGCCAGCAGTGCGGGACAGTTCAATGAGCAGTTCTTC. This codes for CASSAGQFNEQFF.

CDR3: CASSVGPAGEQYF. CDR3 bases: TGTGCCAGCAGCGTAGGACCAGCAGGCGAGCAGTACTTC. V gene TRBV9 combines with J gene TRBJ2-7; D is unclear. V was clipped by 0 bases and J by 6 bases, with 10 bases between them. CDR1 is SGDLS, CDR2 YYNGEE, per germline. This CDR3 has 13 amino acids.

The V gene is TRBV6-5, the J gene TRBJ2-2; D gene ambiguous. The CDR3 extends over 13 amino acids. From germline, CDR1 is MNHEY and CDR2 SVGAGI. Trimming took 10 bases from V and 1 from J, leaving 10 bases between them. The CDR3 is CATSPRNTGELFF. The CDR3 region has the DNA TGTGCCACATCCCCTAGGAACACCGGGGAGCTGTTTTTT.

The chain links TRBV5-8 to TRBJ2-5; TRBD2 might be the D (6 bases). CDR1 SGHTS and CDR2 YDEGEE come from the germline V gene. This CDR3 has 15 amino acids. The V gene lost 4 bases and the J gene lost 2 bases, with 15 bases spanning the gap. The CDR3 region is CASSAWGVAQETQYF. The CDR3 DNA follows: TGTGCCAGCAGCGCGTGGGGGGTAGCGCAAGAGACCCAGTACTTC.

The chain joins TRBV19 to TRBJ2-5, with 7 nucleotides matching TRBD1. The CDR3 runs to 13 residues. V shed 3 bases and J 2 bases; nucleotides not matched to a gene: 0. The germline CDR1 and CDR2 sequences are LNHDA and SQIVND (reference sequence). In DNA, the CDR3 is TGTGCCAGTAGTATGGGACAGCAAGAGACCCAGTACTTC. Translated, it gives CASSMGQQETQYF.

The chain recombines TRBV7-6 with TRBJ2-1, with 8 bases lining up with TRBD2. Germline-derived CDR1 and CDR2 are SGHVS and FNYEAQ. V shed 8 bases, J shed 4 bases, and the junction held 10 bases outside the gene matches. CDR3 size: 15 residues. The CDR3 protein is CASSNGRAGYNEQFF. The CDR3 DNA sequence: TGTGCCAGCTCCAACGGGAGGGCCGGGTACAATGAGCAGTTCTTC. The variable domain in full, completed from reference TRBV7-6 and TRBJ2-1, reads GAGVSQSPRYKVTKRGQDVALRCDPISGHVSLYWYRQALGQGPEFLTYFNYEAQQDKSGLPNDRFSAERPEGSISTLTIQRTEQRDSAMYRCASSNGRAGYNEQFFGPGTRLTVL.

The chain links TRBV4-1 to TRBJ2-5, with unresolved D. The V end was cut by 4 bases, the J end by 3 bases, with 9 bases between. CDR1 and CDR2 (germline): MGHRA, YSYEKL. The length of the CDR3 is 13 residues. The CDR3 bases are TGCGCCAGCAGCCGATTAGTAAAAGAGACCCAGTACTTC. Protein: CASSRLVKETQYF.

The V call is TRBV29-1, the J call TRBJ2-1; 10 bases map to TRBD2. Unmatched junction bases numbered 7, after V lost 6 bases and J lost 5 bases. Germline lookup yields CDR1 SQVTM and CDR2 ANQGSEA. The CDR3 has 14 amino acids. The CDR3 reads CSVGGTSDDNEQFF. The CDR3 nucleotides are TGCAGCGTCGGGGGGACTAGCGACGACAATGAGCAGTTCTTC.

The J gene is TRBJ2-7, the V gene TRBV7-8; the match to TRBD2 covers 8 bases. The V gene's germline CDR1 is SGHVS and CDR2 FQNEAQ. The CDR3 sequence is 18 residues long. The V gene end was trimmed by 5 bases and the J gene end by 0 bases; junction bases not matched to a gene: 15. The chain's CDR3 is CASSRSSGLAGYSYEQYF. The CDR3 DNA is TGTGCCAGCAGCCGCTCGTCCGGCCTAGCGGGTTACTCCTACGAGCAGTACTTC.

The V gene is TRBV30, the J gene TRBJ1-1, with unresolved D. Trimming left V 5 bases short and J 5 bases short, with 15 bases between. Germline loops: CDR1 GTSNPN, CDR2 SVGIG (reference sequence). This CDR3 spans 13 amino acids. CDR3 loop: CAWDTRSGTEAFF. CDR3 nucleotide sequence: TGTGCCTGGGACACCCGATCGGGAACTGAAGCTTTCTTT. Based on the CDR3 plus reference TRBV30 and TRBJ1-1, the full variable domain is SQTIHQWPATLVQPVGSPLSLECTVEGTSNPNLYWYRQAAGRGLQLLFYSVGIGQISSEVPQNLSASRPQDRQFILSSKKLLLSDSGFYLCAWDTRSGTEAFFGQGTRLTVV.

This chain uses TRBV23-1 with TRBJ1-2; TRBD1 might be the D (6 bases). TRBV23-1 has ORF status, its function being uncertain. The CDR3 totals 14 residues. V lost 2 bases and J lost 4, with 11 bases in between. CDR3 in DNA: TGCGCCAGCAGTCAAGGGGGCAGTTCCTATGGCTACACCTTC. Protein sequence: CASSQGGSSYGYTF.

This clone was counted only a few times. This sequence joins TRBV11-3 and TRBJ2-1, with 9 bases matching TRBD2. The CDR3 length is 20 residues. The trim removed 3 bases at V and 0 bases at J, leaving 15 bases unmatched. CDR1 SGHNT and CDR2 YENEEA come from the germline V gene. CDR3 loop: CASSFRAGGELLSSYNEQFF. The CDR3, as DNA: TGTGCCAGCAGCTTTAGGGCGGGAGGGGAATTGCTAAGCTCCTACAATGAGCAGTTCTTC.

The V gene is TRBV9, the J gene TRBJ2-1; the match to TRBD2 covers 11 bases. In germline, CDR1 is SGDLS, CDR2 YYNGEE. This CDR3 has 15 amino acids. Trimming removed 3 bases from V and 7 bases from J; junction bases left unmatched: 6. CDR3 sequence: CASSETSGGFNEQFF. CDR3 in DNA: TGTGCCAGCAGCGAAACTAGCGGGGGTTTTAATGAGCAGTTCTTC.

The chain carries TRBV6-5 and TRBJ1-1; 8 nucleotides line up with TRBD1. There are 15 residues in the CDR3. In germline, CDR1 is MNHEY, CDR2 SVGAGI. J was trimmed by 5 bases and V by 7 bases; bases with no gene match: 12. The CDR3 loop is CASTHSGGFETEAFF. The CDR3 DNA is TGTGCCAGCACACATTCAGGGGGCTTCGAAACTGAAGCTTTCTTT.

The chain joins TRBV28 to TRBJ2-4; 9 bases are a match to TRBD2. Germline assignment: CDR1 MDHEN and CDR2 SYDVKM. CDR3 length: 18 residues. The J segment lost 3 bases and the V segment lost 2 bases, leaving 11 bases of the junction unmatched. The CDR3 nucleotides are TGTGCCAGCAGTTTAAGGGGGCGGGAGGGCCAGGTCAAAAACATTCAGTACTTC. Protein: CASSLRGREGQVKNIQYF.